Following are 21 T cell receptor beta chains from one sample sequenced in a study of T cell responses to AZD1222 COVID-19 vaccine. The protocol was immunoSEQ multiplex PCR, while the TCRdb copy is restricted to in-frame clones and leaves out a portion. The sample records tens of thousands of clones, around 90% being singletons. The input for sequencing was peripheral blood, taken 28 days after the second AZD1222 dose. The origin of the receptors is an adult who received the AZD1222 COVID-19 vaccine.

This chain links TRBV5-5 with TRBJ2-1; 9 positions match TRBD2. Germline V gene lookup returns CDR1 SGHKS and CDR2 YYEKEE (reference sequence). The length of the CDR3 is 15 residues. The V segment lost 2 bases and the J segment 4 bases; nucleotides outside the gene matches: 4. The CDR3, as DNA: TGTGCCAGCAGCTTAATAGCGGGGGAATACAATGAGCAGTTCTTC. As protein: CASSLIAGEYNEQFF.

The chain couples TRBV20-1 to TRBJ2-3; D unclear. The V end was cut by 3 bases, the J end by 4 bases, with 14 bases between. The CDR3 sequence is 14 residues long. Germline V gene sequence: CDR1 DFQATT, CDR2 SNEGSKA (reference sequence). The CDR3 region has the DNA TGCAGTGCTAGTCCGGGTATTCGCGCAGATACGCAGTATTTT. Translation: CSASPGIRADTQYF.

Written as DNA, the CDR3 is TGTGCCAGCACCCAGTGGAATTCACCCCTCCACTTT. It yields the protein CASTQWNSPLHF. This sequence joins TRBV6-5 and TRBJ1-6, with D hard to call. The CDR3 runs 12 residues. V gave up 7 bases and J gave up 7 bases, with 8 bases separating them. CDR1 is MNHEY and CDR2 is SVGAGI in the germline V gene.

V and J are TRBV15 and TRBJ1-5, with D possibly TRBD1 on 5 matching bases. Germline CDR1 and CDR2: LNHNV and YYDKDF (reference sequence). V was trimmed by 10 bases and J by 7 bases, leaving 23 bases between them. CDR3 length equals 15 residues. The CDR3 region has the DNA TGTGCCATCCAGCAGGGACCCAACTACCTACAGCCCCAGCATTTT. Its translation is CAIQQGPNYLQPQHF.

The gene calls are TRBV28 and TRBJ1-1; no clear D. The CDR3 extends over 13 amino acids. Looked up from germline, CDR1 is MDHEN and CDR2 is SYDVKM. The ends were cut back, 7 bases at V and 2 bases at J, with 11 bases in the middle. The CDR3 spells CASIREGNTEAFF. The CDR3 DNA reads as TGTGCCAGCATCCGTGAGGGAAACACTGAAGCTTTCTTT.

The rearrangement joins TRBV10-2 to TRBJ2-7; unclear D gene. The CDR3 has 13 amino acids. V was shortened by 1 base and J by 3 bases, with 7 bases between the two germline ends. Germline assignment: CDR1 WSHSY and CDR2 SAAADI. The CDR3: CASSEWGDYEQYF. CDR3 sequence (DNA): TGCGCCAGCAGTGAGTGGGGTGACTACGAGCAGTACTTC.

For the CDR3, the DNA is TGTGCCAGCAGTGCAGGGAATTGGTACGAGCAGTACTTC. Amino acids: CASSAGNWYEQYF. V usage is TRBV6-6 and J usage is TRBJ2-7; the D gene is possibly TRBD1 (5 bases). CDR3 length: 13 residues. Per germline, CDR1 MNHNY and CDR2 SVGAGI (reference sequence). V dropped 5 bases and J dropped 4 bases, with 12 bases sitting between them.

A few counts support this clone. The J gene is TRBJ2-7, the V gene TRBV5-1, with D possibly being TRBD2 (6 bases). V was clipped by 0 bases and J by 4 bases, with 8 bases between them. This CDR3 spans 13 amino acids. Germline V gives CDR1 SGHRS, CDR2 YFSETQ. Here the CDR3 reads CASSLAAGYEQYF. For the CDR3, the DNA is TGCGCCAGCAGCTTGGCCGCGGGGTACGAGCAGTACTTC.

This chain uses TRBV4-1 with TRBJ2-3, with D perhaps matching TRBD2 (5 bases). Germline V gene lookup returns CDR1 MGHRA and CDR2 YSYEKL. The CDR3 has 15 residues. The V end was cut by 4 bases, the J end by 0 bases, with 11 bases between. The chain's CDR3 is CASSPGVPSTDTQYF. The CDR3 DNA is TGCGCCAGCAGCCCCGGGGTACCTAGCACAGATACGCAGTATTTT.

The CDR3 loop is CACLGSEQYF. The CDR3 bases are TGTGCCTGCCTTGGGAGCGAGCAGTACTTC. This rearrangement joins TRBV30 to TRBJ2-7, with D maybe TRBD2 (5 bases). V was cut by 6 bases and J by 6 bases, with 9 bases left in between. This CDR3 region has 10 residues. Germline lookup yields CDR1 GTSNPN and CDR2 SVGIG (reference sequence).

The V call is TRBV2, the J call TRBJ1-5, with D perhaps TRBD1 (5 bases). Germline V gene data show CDR1 as SNHLY and CDR2 as FYNNEI. The CDR3 contains 14 residues. V shed 2 bases and J shed 4 bases, with 9 bases lying between them. The CDR3: CASSEREGNQPQHF. The CDR3 DNA is TGTGCCAGCAGTGAAAGAGAGGGGAATCAGCCCCAGCATTTT.

The rearrangement joins TRBV2 to TRBJ1-5; D not certain. Trimming took off 2 bases at V and 0 bases at J, with 5 bases between the two ends. This CDR3 comprises 14 residues. Germline values: CDR1 SNHLY, CDR2 FYNNEI. CDR3: CASSEFVSNQPQHF. The CDR3 nucleotides read TGTGCCAGCAGTGAATTCGTTAGCAATCAGCCCCAGCATTTT.

The chain links TRBV30 to TRBJ1-2; TRBD1 matches 10 bases. There are 17 residues in the CDR3. Per the germline V gene, CDR1 is GTSNPN and CDR2 is SVGIG (reference sequence). V trimming: 3 bases; J trimming: 1 base; junction bases outside the gene matches: 11. The CDR3 loop is CAWRGGQGRLLNYGYTF. In nucleotides, the CDR3 is TGTGCCTGGAGGGGGGGACAGGGGAGACTTCTTAACTATGGCTACACCTTC.

This clone was seen a single time. J is TRBJ1-2 and V is TRBV6-5; TRBD1 aligns across 9 bases. The CDR3 is 14 amino acids. V was pared by 7 bases and J by 7 bases, with 10 bases of the junction left unmatched. The V gene's germline CDR1 is MNHEY and CDR2 SVGAGI. The CDR3 bases are TGTGCCAGCACCTCTCCGGGACAGGGTTCTGGCTACACCTTC. It encodes CASTSPGQGSGYTF.

The V gene is TRBV4-2, the J gene TRBJ2-1, with 9 bases matching TRBD2. CDR1 is LGHNA and CDR2 is YNFKEQ in the germline V gene. V gave up 2 bases and J gave up 7 bases; unmatched junction bases: 6. The CDR3 totals 15 residues. The DNA of the CDR3 is TGTGCCAGCAGCCAAAGGAGTACTAGCGGGAATGAGCAGTTCTTC. It specifies CASSQRSTSGNEQFF.

This chain links TRBV5-4 with TRBJ2-5; 7 bases fit TRBD2. The length of the CDR3 is 14 residues. The J segment lost 5 bases and the V segment lost 2 bases, leaving 6 bases of the junction unmatched. Germline lookup yields CDR1 SGHNT and CDR2 YYREEE (reference sequence). CDR3 nucleotides: TGTGCCAGCAGCTTCGGGGCGGGAGTTGAGACCCAGTACTTC. It is translated as CASSFGAGVETQYF.

The chain is built from TRBV6-4 and TRBJ1-5, with TRBD1 identical over 7 bases. This CDR3 is built from 16 residues. Germline V gene sequence: CDR1 MRHNA, CDR2 SNTAGT. V trimming: 7 bases; J trimming: 2 bases; junction bases outside the gene matches: 11. The CDR3 here is CASTEKDRSGNQPQHF. Here the CDR3 DNA reads TGTGCCAGCACCGAAAAGGACAGGTCGGGCAATCAGCCCCAGCATTTT.

This sequence joins TRBV29-1 and TRBJ1-5; 7 bases fit TRBD1. With V trimmed by 6 bases and J by 0 bases, 8 bases remained unmatched. This CDR3 has 15 residues. Germline values: CDR1 SQVTM, CDR2 ANQGSEA. The CDR3 region is CSVVGTENSNQPQHF. CDR3 bases: TGCAGCGTGGTTGGGACAGAAAATAGCAATCAGCCCCAGCATTTT.

The chain employs TRBV28 and TRBJ1-4; D gene ambiguous. The CDR3 length is 15 residues. CDR1 is MDHEN and CDR2 is SYDVKM in the germline V gene. V gave up 2 bases and J gave up 8 bases, with 15 bases separating them. This chain's CDR3 is CASSLSGPAGEKLFF. The CDR3 region has the DNA TGTGCCAGCAGTTTAAGTGGACCCGCGGGGGAAAAACTGTTTTTT.

V is TRBV9 and J is TRBJ2-1, with TRBD1 identical over 9 bases. This CDR3 is built from 19 residues. V was clipped by 1 base and J by 6 bases; unmatched bases: 17. Germline V gene lookup returns CDR1 SGDLS and CDR2 YYNGEE. As DNA, the CDR3 is TGTGCCAGCAGCGTACCCAACCCCGGACAGGGGTACAGTTCCAATGAGCAGTTCTTC. Protein: CASSVPNPGQGYSSNEQFF. The complete variable domain, with remaining parts taken from reference TRBV9 and TRBJ2-1, reads DSGVTQTPKHLITATGQRVTLRCSPRSGDLSVYWYQQSLDQGLQFLIQYYNGEERAKGNILERFSAQQFPDLHSELNLSSLELGDSALYFCASSVPNPGQGYSSNEQFFGPGTRLTVL.

This clone was counted once. The V and J genes are TRBV28 and TRBJ2-7, with 10 nucleotides matching TRBD1. The CDR3 has 14 amino acids. J was trimmed by 5 bases and V by 4 bases; bases with no gene match: 5. Germline loops: CDR1 MDHEN, CDR2 SYDVKM. CDR3: CASSSYGTGDEQYF. The CDR3 DNA reads as TGTGCCAGCAGTTCGTACGGGACAGGGGACGAGCAGTACTTC.